Below, one T cell receptor beta chain is given with its context. Followed longitudinally, the Seattle patients had been enrolled during active infection. This sample is drawn from a study of blood T cell repertoires in COVID-19. Looking at the study overall: COVID-19 samples, acute and convalescent, were from the United States, Italy and Spain.

This CDR3 has 15 residues. Germline V CDR1 and CDR2: SGDLS, YYNGEE. V lost 2 bases to trimming and J lost 7 bases; unmatched junction nucleotides: 5. In the authors' workflow: Estimation of nucleated cell counts relied on the amplification of reference gene primers. The table came from immunoSEQ multiplex PCR; TCRdb's copy has only in-frame clones and leaves some out. V, J and clone size are those of that table, while D and trimming were read from the DNA. The table has roughly 69,000 clones, around 80% seen once; the top ten hold roughly 13%. This chain joins TRBV9 and TRBJ2-1; 11 bases are shared with TRBD2. The sequenced sample was peripheral blood. The sequence was collected from a man aged 45-65 years with COVID-19, enrolled during active disease. CDR3 nucleotides: TGTGCCAGCAGCGTCCTCGGACTAGCGGGTAATGAGCAGTTCTTC. This gives the protein CASSVLGLAGNEQFF.